One and the same sample provided the 31 T cell receptor beta chains below, sequenced in a study of T cell changes during pregnancy in multiple sclerosis. TCRdb keeps only in-frame clones here, not all; method: immunoSEQ multiplex PCR. Of 76,000 or so clones in the sample, just over 90% were seen once. The material sequenced was peripheral blood, taken in the second trimester of pregnancy. The source is a female donor in good health, enrolled as a control in a pregnancy study.

The chain uses TRBV5-1 and TRBJ2-5; 10 bases map to TRBD1. Trimming took 3 bases from V and 1 from J; bases not matched to a gene: 6. This CDR3 is 16 amino acids long. Per germline, CDR1 SGHRS and CDR2 YFSETQ. The CDR3, as DNA: TGCGCCAGCAGCTCCCGGGACAGGGGTTCCCAAGAGACCCAGTACTTC. Amino acid sequence: CASSSRDRGSQETQYF.

The chain carries TRBV5-1 and TRBJ2-1, with 16 positions matching TRBD2. Germline V CDR1 and CDR2: SGHRS, YFSETQ. This CDR3 spans 19 amino acids. With V trimmed by 4 bases and J by 6 bases, 13 bases remained unmatched. The DNA of the CDR3 is TGCGCCAGCAGCACCCTCGGGACTAGCGGGGGGGCCATCCTCAATGAGCAGTTCTTC. Translated, it gives CASSTLGTSGGAILNEQFF.

This sequence joins TRBV11-2 and TRBJ1-4; 9 bases fit TRBD1. CDR3 length: 14 residues. J lost 8 bases, V lost 6 bases, and 7 bases had no gene match. Germline V gene lookup returns CDR1 SGHAT and CDR2 FQNNGV. The CDR3 nucleotides are TGTGCCAGCAGGGTCGGGACAGGGTGGGAAAAACTGTTTTTT. This gives the protein CASRVGTGWEKLFF.

V is TRBV6-5 and J is TRBJ1-1; D is unresolved. The CDR3 is 14 amino acids. CDR1 is MNHEY, CDR2 SVGAGI, per germline. Trimming left V 0 bases short and J 1 base short, with 6 bases between. The CDR3: CASSYSHRNTEAFF. CDR3 in DNA: TGTGCCAGCAGTTACTCCCACAGGAACACTGAAGCTTTCTTT.

The chain links TRBV4-2 to TRBJ2-3; 13 bases fit TRBD2. CDR3 length equals 18 residues. The V and J ends lost 0 bases and 2 bases, in that order; junction bases with no gene match: 5. Germline V gene sequence: CDR1 LGHNA, CDR2 YNFKEQ. CDR3 nucleotide sequence: TGTGCCAGCAGCCAAGATGGACTAGCGGGGGCCTTCACAGATACGCAGTATTTT. Encoded protein: CASSQDGLAGAFTDTQYF.

The chain recombines TRBV6-5 with TRBJ2-7; 8 bases are shared with TRBD2. The junction had 5 bases not matched to a gene; V was cut back by 4 bases and J by 0 bases. Germline CDR1 MNHEY, CDR2 SVGAGI. The CDR3 is 15 amino acids. CDR3 in amino acids: CASSSGGGNSYEQYF. The DNA for the CDR3 is TGTGCCAGCAGTTCGGGGGGGGGAAACTCCTACGAGCAGTACTTC.

This chain joins TRBV9 and TRBJ2-3, with D perhaps TRBD2 (6 bases). The CDR3 has 13 amino acids. Germline lookup yields CDR1 SGDLS and CDR2 YYNGEE. V lost 0 bases, J lost 7 bases, and 9 bases lay in between. CDR3 sequence reads: CASSVDSGNTQYF. The CDR3 coding sequence is TGTGCCAGCAGCGTAGATAGCGGTAATACGCAGTATTTT.

The chain combines TRBV5-4 with TRBJ2-7; 7 bases map to TRBD1. This CDR3 comprises 14 residues. Trimming removed 6 bases from V and 4 bases from J; junction bases left unmatched: 10. The germline V gene encodes CDR1 SGHNT and CDR2 YYREEE (reference sequence). The CDR3 sequence: CASTETGVSYEQYF. CDR3 nucleotide sequence: TGTGCCAGCACCGAAACAGGGGTGAGTTACGAGCAGTACTTC.

Turning to this clone: Other DNA sequences within the sample encode an identical CDR3. V is TRBV5-1 and J is TRBJ2-7; D might be TRBD1 (6 bases). The V end lost 0 bases, the J end lost 1 base, and 8 bases lay between the germline ends. The CDR3 is 14 residues long. CDR1 is SGHRS and CDR2 is YFSETQ in the germline V gene. As DNA, the CDR3 is TGCGCCAGCAGCTTGGAGGACAGTTCCTACGAGCAGTACTTC. It codes for CASSLEDSSYEQYF.

The CDR3 region is CASRTEAGASKETQYF. CDR3 nucleotides: TGTGCCAGCAGGACCGAAGCGGGGGCGAGCAAGGAGACCCAGTACTTC. The J gene is TRBJ2-5, the V gene TRBV2, with 8 bases identical to TRBD2. With V trimmed by 6 bases and J by 5 bases, 14 bases remained unmatched. The CDR3 sequence is 16 residues long. Germline CDR1 is SNHLY and CDR2 is FYNNEI.

The chain carries TRBV4-2 and TRBJ2-7, with a possible D match to TRBD1 (5 bases). This CDR3 is 14 amino acids long. The V and J ends lost 1 base and 7 bases respectively, with 14 bases between them. The germline CDR1 and CDR2 sequences are LGHNA and YNFKEQ. This chain's CDR3 is CASSQGGWAGEQYF. CDR3 DNA: TGTGCCAGCAGCCAAGGGGGCTGGGCCGGGGAGCAGTACTTC.

This clone was detected only once. The chain employs TRBV18 and TRBJ1-4, with TRBD1 identical over 7 bases. Germline V gene data show CDR1 as KGHSH and CDR2 as LQKENI. The CDR3 sequence is 15 residues long. V dropped 6 bases and J dropped 4; count of bases not matched to a gene: 8. DNA of the CDR3: TGTGCCAGCTCGCCCAAACAGGGGATTAATGAAAAACTGTTTTTT. The encoded protein is CASSPKQGINEKLFF.

V usage is TRBV7-2 and J usage is TRBJ2-1, with D perhaps matching TRBD1 (5 bases). CDR3 length: 14 residues. V was clipped by 5 bases and J by 5 bases, with 13 bases between them. Germline V gene data show CDR1 as SGHTA and CDR2 as FQGNSA. CDR3 region: CASSLQGVDNEQFF. CDR3 DNA sequence: TGTGCCAGCAGCCTGCAGGGTGTTGACAATGAGCAGTTCTTC.

For the CDR3, the DNA is TGTGCCAGCAGCTTACAGAGCTCTCACCAGCCCCAGCATTTT. This codes for CASSLQSSHQPQHF. This chain uses TRBV5-6 with TRBJ1-5; D uncertain. Germline CDR1 and CDR2: SGHDT and YYEEEE. Trimming took 2 bases from V and 7 from J, leaving 13 bases between them. The CDR3 extends over 14 amino acids.

The chain couples TRBV11-3 to TRBJ1-4; 9 bases align to TRBD1. Germline lookup yields CDR1 SGHNT and CDR2 YENEEA. This CDR3 is built from 18 residues. V lost 1 base, J lost 2 bases, and 8 bases stayed unmatched. The CDR3 DNA sequence: TGTGCCAGCAGCTTAGTCGGGACAGGGTTTTCGACTAATGAAAAACTGTTTTTT. Amino acids: CASSLVGTGFSTNEKLFF. Full variable domain (missing parts from reference TRBV11-3 and TRBJ1-4): EAGVVQSPRYKIIEKKQPVAFWCNPISGHNTLYWYLQNLGQGPELLIRYENEEAVDDSQLPKDRFSAERLKGVDSTLKIQPAELGDSAVYLCASSLVGTGFSTNEKLFFGSGTQLSVL.

This chain connects TRBV18 to TRBJ1-6; D not resolved. The CDR3 loop spans 14 amino acids. Germline CDR1 reads KGHSH; CDR2 reads LQKENI. Trimming removed 1 base from V and 6 bases from J, with 7 bases in between. CDR3 DNA: TGTGCCAGCTCACCACAGGGAGGTAATTCACCCCTCCACTTT. This encodes CASSPQGGNSPLHF.

The chain links TRBV5-4 to TRBJ2-5; TRBD2 matches 8 bases. This CDR3 is 14 amino acids long. Germline V CDR1 and CDR2: SGHNT, YYREEE (reference sequence). Trimming cost V 9 bases and J 3 bases; bases outside gene matches: 10. CDR3 bases: TGTGCCACGCAATCCCTTAGCGGGGAAGAGACCCAGTACTTC. Protein: CATQSLSGEETQYF.

The chain links TRBV4-2 to TRBJ2-2; 7 bases match TRBD2. Per the germline V gene, CDR1 is LGHNA and CDR2 is YNFKEQ. The CDR3 has 13 amino acids. With V trimmed by 1 base and J by 8 bases, 1 base remained unmatched. The CDR3 sequence: CASSQVSGGELFF. The CDR3 DNA is TGTGCCAGCAGCCAAGTTAGCGGGGGGGAGCTGTTTTTT.

The chain combines TRBV6-5 with TRBJ2-7; 11 positions agree with TRBD1. This CDR3 has 16 residues. CDR1 and CDR2 (germline): MNHEY, SVGAGI. V was clipped by 4 bases and J by 0 bases; unmatched bases: 5. CDR3 loop: CASSSPGTGGSYEQYF. The DNA of the CDR3 is TGTGCCAGCAGTTCCCCCGGGACAGGGGGCTCCTACGAGCAGTACTTC.

A single count supports this clone. The gene calls are TRBV7-9 and TRBJ2-5; no firm D call. The CDR3 covers 14 residues. Germline-derived CDR1 and CDR2 are SEHNR and FQNEAQ (reference sequence). V lost 6 bases to trimming and J lost 4 bases, with 15 bases between them. The CDR3 nucleotides read TGTGCCAGCAGTTTCACAACACTATCAGAGACCCAGTACTTC. Protein: CASSFTTLSETQYF.

V is TRBV11-2 and J is TRBJ2-7; 11 bases map to TRBD2. The CDR3 contains 15 residues. Per the germline V gene, CDR1 is SGHAT and CDR2 is FQNNGV. V was pared by 1 base and J by 4 bases, with 3 bases of the junction left unmatched. DNA of the CDR3: TGTGCCAGCAGCTTAGTCGGGACTAGCGGTTACGAGCAGTACTTC. The encoded protein is CASSLVGTSGYEQYF.

The chain carries TRBV4-3 and TRBJ2-1; 7 bases are shared with TRBD2. The J segment lost 8 bases and the V segment lost 1 base, leaving 5 bases of the junction unmatched. Germline V gene lookup returns CDR1 LGHNA and CDR2 YSLEER. This CDR3 spans 14 amino acids. In DNA, the CDR3 is TGCGCCAGCAGCCAAGTCGGGGAGGGCGATGAGCAGTTCTTC. Its translation is CASSQVGEGDEQFF.

This chain connects TRBV6-5 to TRBJ1-1; D may be TRBD1 (5 bases). Trimming took off 2 bases at V and 7 bases at J, with 11 bases between the two ends. The CDR3 consists of 13 residues. Germline CDR1 MNHEY, CDR2 SVGAGI. As DNA, the CDR3 is TGTGCCAGCAGTTACGAGCGGAGGGGTGAAGCTTTCTTT. Protein product: CASSYERRGEAFF.

This chain links TRBV5-4 with TRBJ2-7; 7 bases line up with TRBD2. Germline V gives CDR1 SGHNT, CDR2 YYREEE (reference sequence). The length of the CDR3 is 14 residues. The CDR3 sequence is CAVGGSGGGYEQYF. CDR3 bases: TGTGCTGTTGGTGGGTCTGGGGGGGGGTACGAGCAGTACTTC.

This chain joins TRBV6-6 and TRBJ2-7, with a tentative D call TRBD1 (6 bases). The V gene lost 0 bases and the J gene lost 4 bases, with 10 bases spanning the gap. This CDR3 has 14 residues. In germline, CDR1 is MNHNY, CDR2 SVGAGI (reference sequence). In nucleotides, the CDR3 is TGTGCCAGCAGTTACTCGGCAGGGGAATACGAGCAGTACTTC. Protein product: CASSYSAGEYEQYF.

The V call is TRBV7-9, the J call TRBJ2-7, with 7 bases that match TRBD1. This CDR3 comprises 15 residues. Germline V gene data show CDR1 as SEHNR and CDR2 as FQNEAQ (reference sequence). V lost 2 bases and J lost 3; bases outside the gene matches: 7. This CDR3 reads CASSLSRTGFYEQYF. Here the CDR3 DNA reads TGTGCCAGCAGCTTAAGCAGGACAGGTTTCTACGAGCAGTACTTC.

The chain employs TRBV6-1 and TRBJ2-2; D is perhaps TRBD2 (6 bases). Germline assignment: CDR1 MNHNS and CDR2 SASEGT. Between the trimmed V and J ends, which lost 1 base and 7 bases, there was a span of 10 bases. The CDR3 length is 14 residues. The CDR3 sequence is CASSEVEGIGELFF. The CDR3 DNA is TGTGCCAGCAGTGAAGTGGAGGGAATCGGGGAGCTGTTTTTT.

This chain uses TRBV9 with TRBJ1-2; the D gene is possibly TRBD1 (5 bases). In germline, CDR1 is SGDLS, CDR2 YYNGEE. CDR3 size: 13 residues. The V end was cut by 0 bases, the J end by 6 bases, with 9 bases between. For the CDR3, the DNA is TGTGCCAGCAGCGTAGAGCCAGGGAATGGCTACACCTTC. Protein sequence: CASSVEPGNGYTF.

This chain links TRBV7-2 with TRBJ1-5; D is unclear. The V and J ends lost 0 bases and 4 bases respectively, with 10 bases between them. Germline CDR1 is SGHTA and CDR2 is FQGNSA. CDR3 size: 15 residues. CDR3 region: CASSLALAGNQPQHF. In nucleotides, the CDR3 is TGTGCCAGCAGCTTAGCGTTGGCAGGAAATCAGCCCCAGCATTTT. The full variable domain, completed using reference TRBV7-2 and TRBJ1-5, is GAGVSQSPSNKVTEKGKDVELRCDPISGHTALYWYRQSLGQGLEFLIYFQGNSAPDKSGLPSDRFSAERTGGSVSTLTIQRTQQEDSAVYLCASSLALAGNQPQHFGDGTRLSIL.

This clone was observed once. This chain joins TRBV7-9 and TRBJ1-5, with D maybe TRBD1 (6 bases). The V gene's germline CDR1 is SEHNR and CDR2 FQNEAQ (reference sequence). Deletions cut 1 base from V and 0 bases from J, with 13 bases between. This CDR3 has 17 residues. The CDR3 sequence is CASSLEDGQHSNQPQHF. As DNA, the CDR3 is TGTGCCAGCAGCTTAGAAGATGGACAGCATAGCAATCAGCCCCAGCATTTT.

The chain couples TRBV7-9 to TRBJ2-7; D is possibly TRBD2 (6 bases). Germline V gene lookup returns CDR1 SEHNR and CDR2 FQNEAQ (reference sequence). V was trimmed by 10 bases and J by 0 bases, leaving 19 bases between them. CDR3 length equals 15 residues. CDR3 in amino acids: CATSPTSQLSYEQYF. The CDR3 nucleotides are TGTGCCACCTCCCCTACTAGCCAACTCTCCTACGAGCAGTACTTC. The complete variable domain, with remaining parts taken from reference TRBV7-9 and TRBJ2-7, reads DTGVSQNPRHKITKRGQNVTFRCDPISEHNRLYWYRQTLGQGPEFLTYFQNEAQLEKSRLLSDRFSAERPKGSFSTLEIQRTEQGDSAMYLCATSPTSQLSYEQYFGPGTRLTVT.